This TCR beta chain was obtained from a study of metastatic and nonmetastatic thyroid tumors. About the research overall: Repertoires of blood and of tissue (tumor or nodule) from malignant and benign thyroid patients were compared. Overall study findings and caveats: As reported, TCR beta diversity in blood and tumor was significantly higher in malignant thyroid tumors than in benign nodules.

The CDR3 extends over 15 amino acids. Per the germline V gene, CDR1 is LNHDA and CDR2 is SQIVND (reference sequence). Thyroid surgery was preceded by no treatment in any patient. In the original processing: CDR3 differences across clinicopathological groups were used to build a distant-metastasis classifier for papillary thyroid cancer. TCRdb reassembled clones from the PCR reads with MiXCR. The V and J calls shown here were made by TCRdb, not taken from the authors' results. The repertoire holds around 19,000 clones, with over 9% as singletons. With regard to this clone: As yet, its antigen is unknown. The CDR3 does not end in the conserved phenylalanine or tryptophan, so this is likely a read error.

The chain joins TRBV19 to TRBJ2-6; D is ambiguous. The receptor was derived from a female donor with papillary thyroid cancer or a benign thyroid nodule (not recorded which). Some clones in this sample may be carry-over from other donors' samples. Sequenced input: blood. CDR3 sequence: CTSSRIRTGANVLTL. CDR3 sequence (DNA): TGTACCAGTAGTAGGATACGAACGGGGGCCAACGTCCTGACTTTA.